Here is one T cell receptor (beta chain) with its context. The data were taken from a study of blood T cell repertoires in COVID-19. About the research overall: The study drew acute and convalescent COVID-19 samples from the United States, Italy and Spain. Nucleic acid was either cDNA or gDNA, and it came from T cells, B-cell-depleted T cells, or PBMCs.

In the authors' methods: The assay estimated nucleated cells by amplifying reference gene primers. Libraries were prepared by immunoSEQ multiplex PCR; TCRdb keeps only in-frame clonotypes and omits some of them. D and trimming come from the DNA, and the V and J calls and clone size come from that table. The sample has a few hundred thousand clones; over 75% are singletons. In terms of age and location, participants ranged from roughly 18 to 100 years and lived in about two dozen US areas. CDR3 size: 15 residues. J lost 3 bases, V lost 1 base, and 0 bases had no gene match. Germline CDR1 and CDR2: SEHNR and FQNEAQ (reference sequence).

The J gene is TRBJ1-4, the V gene TRBV7-9; 9 nucleotides agree with TRBD1. This sequence originates from a young man who had recovered from COVID-19. Sequenced material: PBMCs or T cells enriched from blood (not recorded which). CDR3 nucleotide sequence: TGTGCCAGCAGCTTAGGGACAGGGGCTAATGAAAAACTGTTTTTT. Its protein is CASSLGTGANEKLFF.